The 2 T cell receptor beta chains presented below share a single source sample, sequenced in a study of blood T cell repertoires in COVID-19. Using immunoSEQ multiplex PCR, the repertoire was profiled, and TCRdb retains in-frame clones only, with some absent. The table includes fewer than 200,000 clones, about 80% detected once. The material sequenced was peripheral blood. The receptor source for this set is a man in his 60s with acute or convalescent COVID-19.

The rearrangement joins TRBV25-1 to TRBJ1-2, with a tentative D call TRBD1 (5 bases). This CDR3 comprises 13 residues. Deletions cut 3 bases from V and 7 bases from J, with 12 bases between. From germline, CDR1 is MGHDK and CDR2 SYGVNS. CDR3 coding DNA: TGTGCCAGCAGTGATCCCGGGGGACGTGGCTACACCTTC. Encoded protein: CASSDPGGRGYTF.

The chain joins TRBV29-1 to TRBJ1-1; tentative D call: TRBD1 (5 bases). CDR1 is SQVTM, CDR2 ANQGSEA, per germline. Trimming shortened V by 7 bases and J by 4 bases, and 16 bases separated the two germline ends. The length of the CDR3 is 13 residues. The CDR3 coding sequence is TGCAGCGGCTCGCGGGGGGGTGGCACTGAAGCTTTCTTT. This codes for CSGSRGGGTEAFF.